This T cell receptor beta chain was identified in a study of OX40 agonist ivuxolimab in advanced cancers. Study details: The treatment was a fully human IgG2 OX40 agonist, ivuxolimab. The diagnoses of dose-escalation patients were hepatocellular carcinoma, melanoma, renal cell or head and neck cancer.

About this clone: The antigen is not known. The junction departs from germline at one end; a sequencing error may be responsible.

Findings and caveats of the study: Antigen specificity was not determined for the expanded peripheral T cells.

Data came from immunoSEQ multiplex PCR; TCRdb stores just in-frame clones and leaves some out. The sample contains about 60,000 clones, 75% to 85% of which appear only once. The sequence was collected from an adult with an advanced solid tumor such as melanoma, head and neck, liver or kidney cancer. Sequencing was performed on CD4+ or CD8+ T cells sorted from blood, taken in a trial of the OX40 agonist ivuxolimab.

The CDR3 region is CASSDRRSAANVLTF. CDR3 bases: TGTGCCAGCAGTGATCGGAGGTCTGCGGCCAACGTCCTGACTTTC. This rearrangement joins TRBV2 to TRBJ2-6, with a tentative D call TRBD2 (5 bases). This CDR3 region has 15 residues. The germline V gene encodes CDR1 SNHLY and CDR2 FYNNEI.